The clone carrying this TCR beta chain was seen only a few times. Profiling relied on immunoSEQ multiplex PCR, and the TCRdb table lists in-frame clones only, not all of them. The sample comprises about 260,000 clones, approximately 79% of which are singletons, and approximately 4.5% rests with the top ten. Germline values: CDR1 MNHEY, CDR2 SMNVEV (reference sequence). This CDR3 has 14 residues. The V end lost 3 bases, the J end lost 7 bases, and 13 bases lay between the germline ends. This record comes from a study of blood T cell repertoires in COVID-19. The chain carries TRBV27 and TRBJ2-1; TRBD2 might be the D (7 bases). This TCR came from a man under 40 with acute COVID-19. The source material was PBMCs or T cells enriched from blood (not recorded which). The CDR3 loop reads CASSLGGARNEQFF. CDR3 DNA: TGTGCCAGCAGTTTGGGGGGGGCCCGTAATGAGCAGTTCTTC.